This TCR beta chain is from a study of blood T cell repertoires in COVID-19. In the original processing: Nucleated cell counts were estimated from reference gene primer amplification. Data came from immunoSEQ multiplex PCR; TCRdb stores just in-frame clones and leaves some out. Clonal size and the V and J genes are those of that table, whereas D and trimming came from the DNA. Of around 170,000 clones listed, around 83% are singletons. In its sample, this clone was seen once. Germline CDR1 reads KGHSH; CDR2 reads LQKENI. The CDR3 is 13 amino acids. Between the trimmed V and J ends, which lost 0 bases and 8 bases, there was a span of 10 bases.

This chain links TRBV18 with TRBJ1-1, with unresolved D. Sequencing input: peripheral blood. This receptor was obtained from a woman between 40 and 55 years old with acute or convalescent COVID-19. In DNA form, the CDR3 reads TGTGCCAGCTCACCACCCCTTCTACAGGAAGCTTTCTTT. Translation gives CASSPPLLQEAFF.